One and the same sample provided the 10 T cell receptor beta chains below, sequenced in a study of PD-1 blockade in classical Hodgkin lymphoma (dated by TCRdb to 2020 to 2022). Libraries were made using the immunoSEQ multiplex PCR assay. TCRdb holds this immuneACCESS table with in-frame rearrangements only. Some clones are missing; in checked studies, unresolved V genes explain under half, and the rest has no known cause. The sample table holds about 60,000 clones, of which around nine tenths were seen once. Jointly, the top ten make up 8% of the sample. The time point label, as the study defines it: cycle 4 day 1 (C4D1), after about 6 weeks of nivolumab. Every trial patient had relapsed following autologous stem cell transplantation, and prior brentuximab vedotin exposure was what differed among cohorts A, B and C. The material was peripheral blood mononuclear cells (PBMCs), obtained before the fourth cycle of nivolumab. The receptors were sampled from a human donor with classical Hodgkin lymphoma.

V is TRBV27 and J is TRBJ2-1; TRBD2 agrees at 11 bases. With 1 base clipped from V and 4 bases from J, the junction kept 6 bases outside the gene matches. Germline CDR1 and CDR2: MNHEY and SMNVEV (reference sequence). This CDR3 has 17 residues. The CDR3 sequence is CASSLFLGTSGYNEQFF. The CDR3 DNA reads as TGTGCCAGCAGTTTATTCTTGGGGACTAGCGGATACAATGAGCAGTTCTTC.

The chain recombines TRBV6-1 with TRBJ2-3; 10 bases fit TRBD1. The CDR3 consists of 15 residues. Unmatched junction bases numbered 4, after V lost 6 bases and J lost 1 base. Germline lookup yields CDR1 MNHNS and CDR2 SASEGT. Written as DNA, the CDR3 is TGTGCCAGCAGCGTGGGGACAGGGGGCACAGATACGCAGTATTTT. Residues: CASSVGTGGTDTQYF.

This chain uses TRBV27 with TRBJ2-7, with D perhaps matching TRBD1 (5 bases). V dropped 0 bases and J dropped 0 bases, with 9 bases sitting between them. Germline values: CDR1 MNHEY, CDR2 SMNVEV (reference sequence). This CDR3 is built from 15 residues. The CDR3 loop is CASSLSRQNSYEQYF. CDR3 nucleotides: TGTGCCAGCAGTTTATCTCGACAGAACTCCTACGAGCAGTACTTC.

This chain connects TRBV4-1 to TRBJ1-4, with D hard to call. The CDR3 has 16 residues. Per the germline V gene, CDR1 is MGHRA and CDR2 is YSYEKL. V dropped 1 base and J dropped 0 bases, with 9 bases sitting between them. CDR3 sequence reads: CASSQGVGATNEKLFF. The CDR3, as DNA: TGCGCCAGCAGCCAAGGGGTCGGCGCAACTAATGAAAAACTGTTTTTT.

The rearrangement links TRBV5-4 to TRBJ2-7; TRBD2 might be the D (7 bases). This CDR3 has 15 amino acids. V was cut by 4 bases and J by 2 bases, with 16 bases left in between. Germline lookup yields CDR1 SGHNT and CDR2 YYREEE (reference sequence). CDR3 in DNA: TGTGCCAGCAGCGTCCCGGGGGGCCATCCCTACGAGCAGTACTTC. It yields the protein CASSVPGGHPYEQYF.

The chain uses TRBV7-9 and TRBJ2-2; 8 bases are shared with TRBD1. In germline, CDR1 is SEHNR, CDR2 FQNEAQ (reference sequence). CDR3 length equals 14 residues. With V trimmed by 11 bases and J by 1 base, 6 bases remained unmatched. The chain's CDR3 is CACWTGLNTGELFF. CDR3 DNA: TGTGCCTGTTGGACAGGGTTGAACACCGGGGAGCTGTTTTTT.

V and J are TRBV7-9 and TRBJ1-3; D is perhaps TRBD1 (5 bases). Germline V CDR1 and CDR2: SEHNR, FQNEAQ (reference sequence). The CDR3 is 16 residues long. With 4 bases removed from V and 0 bases from J, the gap between germline ends came to 13 bases. The CDR3 is CASSSRQSSSGNTIYF. CDR3 coding DNA: TGTGCCAGCAGCTCCAGACAGTCTAGCTCTGGAAACACCATATATTTT. The complete variable domain, with remaining parts taken from reference TRBV7-9 and TRBJ1-3, reads DTGVSQNPRHKITKRGQNVTFRCDPISEHNRLYWYRQTLGQGPEFLTYFQNEAQLEKSRLLSDRFSAERPKGSFSTLEIQRTEQGDSAMYLCASSSRQSSSGNTIYFGEGSWLTVV.

This chain links TRBV9 with TRBJ1-1; D remains unclear. The V gene's germline CDR1 is SGDLS and CDR2 YYNGEE. The CDR3 covers 13 residues. The V end was cut by 2 bases, the J end by 2 bases, with 7 bases between. The CDR3 DNA is TGTGCCAGCAGCGTTTTGGACAACACTGAAGCTTTCTTT. This codes for CASSVLDNTEAFF.

The V gene is TRBV27, the J gene TRBJ1-1; D unclear. The CDR3 consists of 13 residues. Trimming pared 4 bases from V and 3 bases from J, leaving 9 bases between. Germline CDR1 is MNHEY and CDR2 is SMNVEV (reference sequence). The DNA for the CDR3 is TGTGCCAGCAGTTGGTCCGGGCACACTGAAGCTTTCTTT. Residues: CASSWSGHTEAFF.

The rearrangement links TRBV25-1 to TRBJ2-7; TRBD1 agrees at 7 bases. Germline values: CDR1 MGHDK, CDR2 SYGVNS. The CDR3 length is 13 residues. Trimming took 5 bases from V and 2 from J; bases not matched to a gene: 3. The CDR3 coding sequence is TGTGCCAGCAGTAAGACAGGGACCTACGAGCAGTACTTC. Protein: CASSKTGTYEQYF.